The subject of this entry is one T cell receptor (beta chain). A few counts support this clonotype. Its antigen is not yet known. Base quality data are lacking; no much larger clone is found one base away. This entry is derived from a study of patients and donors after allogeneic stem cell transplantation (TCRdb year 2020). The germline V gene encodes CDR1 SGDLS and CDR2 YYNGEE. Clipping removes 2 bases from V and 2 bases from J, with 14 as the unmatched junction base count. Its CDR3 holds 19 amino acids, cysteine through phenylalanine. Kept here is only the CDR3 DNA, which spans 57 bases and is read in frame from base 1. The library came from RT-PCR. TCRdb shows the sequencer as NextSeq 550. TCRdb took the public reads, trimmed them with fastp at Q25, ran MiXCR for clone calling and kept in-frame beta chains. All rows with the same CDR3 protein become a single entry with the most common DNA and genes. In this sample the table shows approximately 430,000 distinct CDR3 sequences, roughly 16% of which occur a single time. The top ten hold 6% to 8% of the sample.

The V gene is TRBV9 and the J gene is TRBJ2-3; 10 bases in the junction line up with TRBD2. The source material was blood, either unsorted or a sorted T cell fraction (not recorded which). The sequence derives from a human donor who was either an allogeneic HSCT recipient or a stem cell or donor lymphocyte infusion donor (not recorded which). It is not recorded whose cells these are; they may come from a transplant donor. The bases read TGTGCCAGCAGCGTCGACACTAGCGGGGTGTCGACCTACACAGATACGCAGTATTTT. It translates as CASSVDTSGVSTYTDTQYF.